This entry lists 7 T cell receptor beta chains sequenced from one sample in a study of blood T cell repertoires in COVID-19. Assay: immunoSEQ multiplex PCR; the TCRdb copy retains only in-frame clones and omits some. Here the sample spans 230,000 or so clones, 75% to 85% being singletons. The specimen was peripheral blood. These receptors came from a woman in her 40s who had recovered from COVID-19.

The chain uses TRBV28 and TRBJ2-1; 7 bases map to TRBD2. Germline CDR1 and CDR2: MDHEN and SYDVKM. J was trimmed by 2 bases and V by 6 bases; bases with no gene match: 4. CDR3 length equals 14 residues. As DNA, the CDR3 is TGTGCCAGCAGCCCGGGAGGAACCTACAATGAGCAGTTCTTC. Residues: CASSPGGTYNEQFF.

The chain is built from TRBV6-2 or TRBV6-3 and TRBJ1-2; 9 nucleotides match TRBD1. V trimming: 6 bases; J trimming: 0 bases; junction bases outside the gene matches: 8. The CDR3 covers 16 residues. CDR1 is MNHEY, CDR2 SVGEGT, per germline. In DNA form, the CDR3 reads TGTGCCAGCAGCCTTTCCGGGACAGGGACTAACTATGGCTACACCTTC. Translating gives CASSLSGTGTNYGYTF.

This clone was recorded at least ten times. V usage is TRBV3-1 (or the pseudogene TRBV3-2) and J usage is TRBJ1-2; no firm D call. Trimming removed 1 base at V and 2 bases at J, with 8 bases between. The CDR3 covers 14 residues. The V gene's germline CDR1 is LGHDT and CDR2 YNNKEL (reference sequence). The CDR3 region is CASSQGGGNYGYTF. CDR3 in DNA: TGTGCCAGCAGCCAAGGAGGAGGGAACTATGGCTACACCTTC.

The chain links TRBV20-1 to TRBJ1-1; weak D call: TRBD1 (5 bases). Trimming pared 8 bases from V and 8 bases from J, leaving 15 bases between. Germline assignment: CDR1 DFQATT and CDR2 SNEGSKA (reference sequence). The CDR3 runs 11 residues. As DNA, the CDR3 is TGCAGTCTCCGGCGGGGGTACGAAGCTTTCTTT. It is translated as CSLRRGYEAFF.

The chain recombines TRBV12-3 or TRBV12-4 with TRBJ1-2; D possibly corresponds to TRBD1 (5 bases). Trimming removed 2 bases from V and 4 bases from J, with 5 bases in between. This CDR3 spans 12 amino acids. Written as DNA, the CDR3 is TGTGCCAGCAGTTTACAGGGCTATGGCTACACCTTC. Translated, it gives CASSLQGYGYTF.

The rearrangement uses TRBV9 and TRBJ2-2, with TRBD1 as a possible D gene (5 bases). This CDR3 has 16 residues. Trimming took off 4 bases at V and 4 bases at J, with 17 bases between the two ends. CDR1 and CDR2 from the germline V gene are SGDLS and YYNGEE. The CDR3 DNA reads as TGTGCCAGCAGCCCCCAGGCCAGTGACAGCACCGGGGAGCTGTTTTTT. Protein: CASSPQASDSTGELFF. Together with reference TRBV9 and TRBJ2-2, the CDR3 gives the full variable domain: DSGVTQTPKHLITATGQRVTLRCSPRSGDLSVYWYQQSLDQGLQFLIQYYNGEERAKGNILERFSAQQFPDLHSELNLSSLELGDSALYFCASSPQASDSTGELFFGEGSRLTVL.

The J gene is TRBJ2-4, the V gene TRBV2; TRBD1 might be the D (6 bases). CDR3 size: 13 residues. In germline, CDR1 is SNHLY, CDR2 FYNNEI. V was trimmed by 4 bases and J by 8 bases, leaving 12 bases between them. The CDR3 spells CASSGQEVDIQYF. The CDR3 DNA reads TGTGCCAGCAGTGGACAGGAGGTGGACATTCAGTACTTC.